The TCR beta chain described here comes from a study of shared clonotypes between healthy human individuals. Produced via immunoSEQ multiplex PCR; TCRdb's table is partial and in-frame only. Found here are a few million clones, more than 80% of them singletons; the top ten hold 0.39%. Trimming left V 7 bases short and J 0 bases short, with 14 bases between. The CDR3 loop spans 15 amino acids. From germline, CDR1 is MNHNY and CDR2 SVGAGI (reference sequence). The chain joins TRBV6-6 to TRBJ2-3; D perhaps matches TRBD1 (7 bases). Sequenced input: naive CD4+ T cells from PBMCs. The subset here: CD45RA+ positively selected. The TCR sequence derives from a young man in good health. Some clones in this sample may be carry-over from other donors' samples. The DNA of the CDR3 is TGTGCCAGCACCTTGACAGGGACTAGCACAGATACGCAGTATTTT. Protein product: CASTLTGTSTDTQYF.